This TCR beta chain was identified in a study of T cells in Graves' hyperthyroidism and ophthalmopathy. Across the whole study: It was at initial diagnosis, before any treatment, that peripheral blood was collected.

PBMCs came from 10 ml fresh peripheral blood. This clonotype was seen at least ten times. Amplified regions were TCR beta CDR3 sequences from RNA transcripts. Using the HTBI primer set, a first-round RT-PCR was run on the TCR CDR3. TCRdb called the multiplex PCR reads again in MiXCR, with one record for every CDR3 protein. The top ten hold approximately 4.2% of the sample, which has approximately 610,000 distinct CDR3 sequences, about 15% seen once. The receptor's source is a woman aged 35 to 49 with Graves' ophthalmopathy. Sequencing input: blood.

CDR3 coding DNA: TGTGCCAGCGGATTGGGGAGGGCCTACGAGCAGTACTTC. This gives the protein CASGLGRAYEQYF. The chain is built from TRBV6-1 and TRBJ2-7; 7 nucleotides match TRBD2. The CDR3 extends over 13 amino acids. J was trimmed by 2 bases and V by 8 bases; bases with no gene match: 6. The germline CDR1 and CDR2 sequences are MNHNS and SASEGT.